This is a list of T cell receptor beta chains from one sample in a study of blood T cell repertoires in COVID-19. Sequencing was performed with immunoSEQ multiplex PCR; in TCRdb, only in-frame clones are kept and a portion is missing. The sample has nearly 250,000 clones, about 83% seen once; the top ten hold about 2.1%. The material sequenced was PBMCs or T cells enriched from blood (not recorded which). These receptors were taken from a woman aged 45-65 years who had recovered from COVID-19. Each CDR3 is given with its conserved first and last residue. The D gene is left open where the match is weak. Size tells how often a clone was seen (once, few, many) or the class of an expanded clone, and some rows leave it out.

.,.,TRBV21-1,TRBJ1-3,18,CASSKKGEGDRSGNTIYF,TGTGCCAGCAGCAAAAAAGGAGAGGGCGACAGGTCTGGAAACACCATATATTTT
.,TRBD1,TRBV27,TRBJ1-2,16,CASSLLMPTGVNGYTF,TGTGCCAGCAGTTTACTAATGCCGACAGGGGTTAATGGCTACACCTTC
.,.,TRBV15,TRBJ2-7,15,CATSREVGRNYEQYF,TGTGCCACCAGCAGAGAAGTGGGCAGGAACTACGAGCAGTACTTC
.,.,TRBV6-2/TRBV6-3,TRBJ1-2,12,CASSVGSYGYTF,TGTGCCAGCAGTGTGGGGAGCTATGGCTACACCTTC
.,.,TRBV19,TRBJ1-2,16,CASSIDPVAANYGYTF,TGTGCCAGTAGTATAGATCCCGTAGCAGCGAACTATGGCTACACCTTC
.,.,TRBV18,TRBJ1-5,15,CASSPPGGVGQPQHF,TGTGCCAGCTCACCACCGGGGGGGGTCGGTCAGCCCCAGCATTTT
few,TRBD2,TRBV6-1,TRBJ2-5,18,CASSEIWAGGSGQETQYF,TGTGCCAGCAGTGAAATATGGGCGGGAGGGAGTGGGCAAGAGACCCAGTACTTC
.,TRBD2,TRBV28,TRBJ2-7,14,CASSSTSGTYEQYF,TGTGCCAGCAGTAGTACTAGCGGGACCTACGAGCAGTACTTC
.,TRBD1,TRBV18,TRBJ1-2,15,CASSPVGTGDYGYTF,TGTGCCAGCTCACCGGTGGGGACAGGGGACTATGGCTACACCTTC
.,.,TRBV18,TRBJ2-7,13,CASSTGGVYEQYF,TGTGCCAGCTCAACAGGGGGGGTTTACGAGCAGTACTTC
few,.,TRBV2,TRBJ1-6,14,CASSESRVNSPLHF,TGTGCCAGCAGTGAAAGCAGGGTTAATTCACCCCTCCACTTT
.,.,TRBV27,TRBJ2-7,13,CASSPPEGYEQYF,TGTGCCAGCAGTCCTCCGGAGGGCTACGAGCAGTACTTC
.,TRBD2,TRBV15,TRBJ2-7,21,CATSRVGREAGLAGHSYEQYF,TGTGCCACCAGCAGAGTGGGGCGGGAGGCAGGACTAGCGGGGCACTCCTACGAGCAGTACTTC
.,.,TRBV28,TRBJ2-3,12,CASSLAAGTQYF,TGTGCCAGCAGTTTAGCTGCGGGTACGCAGTATTTT
.,TRBD2,TRBV7-2,TRBJ2-5,14,CASSLVSGAETQYF,TGTGCCAGCAGCTTGGTTAGCGGGGCGGAGACCCAGTACTTC
.,TRBD1,TRBV3-1/TRBV3-2,TRBJ1-2,15,CASSPSGTGGSSYTF,TGTGCCAGCAGCCCCTCGGGGACAGGGGGCTCGAGTTACACCTTC
many,.,TRBV7-9,TRBJ2-3,15,CASSPYHYSPDTQYF,TGTGCCAGCAGCCCCTACCACTATTCTCCAGATACGCAGTATTTT
.,TRBD1,TRBV18,TRBJ1-1,14,CASSVGTGHTEAFF,TGTGCCAGCTCAGTCGGGACAGGGCACACTGAAGCTTTCTTT
.,TRBD2,TRBV7-2,TRBJ2-7,15,CASSSRTSGPYEQYF,TGTGCCAGCAGCTCCAGGACTAGCGGACCCTACGAGCAGTACTTC
.,TRBD2,TRBV30,TRBJ2-2,15,CAWGAGVDFTGELFF,TGTGCCTGGGGGGCGGGGGTAGATTTCACCGGGGAGCTGTTTTTT
.,TRBD2,TRBV7-9,TRBJ2-3,16,CASSPRLAGAPDTQYF,TGTGCCAGCAGCCCGAGACTAGCGGGGGCCCCAGATACGCAGTATTTT
.,.,TRBV19,TRBJ1-2,17,CASSIIQPYTWNYGYTF,TGTGCCAGTAGTATAATACAGCCCTACACTTGGAACTATGGCTACACCTTC
.,.,TRBV19,TRBJ1-1,13,CASRKTENTEAFF,TGTGCCAGTAGGAAAACAGAGAACACTGAAGCTTTCTTT
.,TRBD2,TRBV10-3,TRBJ2-3,14,CAIRGLARADTQYF,TGTGCCATAAGGGGACTAGCAAGGGCAGATACGCAGTATTTT
.,.,TRBV2,TRBJ2-1,15,CASSETGIRKDEQFF,TGTGCCAGCAGTGAAACGGGGATACGTAAGGATGAGCAGTTCTTC
.,TRBD1,TRBV7-9,TRBJ1-4,18,CASSKEQGSPATNEKLFF,TGTGCCAGCAGCAAGGAACAGGGGTCCCCTGCAACTAATGAAAAACTGTTTTTT
.,.,TRBV10-3,TRBJ2-3,13,CAISVTATDTQYF,TGTGCCATCAGTGTAACAGCTACAGATACGCAGTATTTT
few,TRBD1,TRBV6-5,TRBJ1-5,15,CASSYDRASNQPQHF,TGTGCCAGCAGTTACGACAGGGCTAGCAATCAGCCCCAGCATTTT